This T cell receptor (beta chain) was documented in a study of T cells in Graves' hyperthyroidism and ophthalmopathy. RNA transcripts were the template for amplifying TCR beta CDR3 regions. The TCR CDR3 was amplified in a first-round RT-PCR using the HTBI primer set. One entry per CDR3 protein results from TCRdb running MiXCR on the multiplex PCR reads. The sample shows about 600,000 distinct CDR3 sequences, over 12% of them seen only once. In the case of this clonotype: Its specificity is not known.

Subjects with ophthalmopathy showed a Clinical Activity Score no lower than 3, a NOSPECS grade no lower than 4, and a duration shorter than 3 months. Exclusion followed for patients with uncontrolled infection, other autoimmune disease, pregnancy or lactation. Study findings and constraints: Ophthalmopathy, which appeared later, was predicted by the model a median roughly 6.4 months before onset.

CDR1 and CDR2 (germline): MNHNS, SASEGT. V gave up 2 bases and J gave up 2 bases; unmatched junction bases: 3. This CDR3 is built from 14 residues. This TCR was recovered from a woman aged 18-35 years with Graves' ophthalmopathy. The V gene is TRBV6-1, the J gene TRBJ2-7, with 7 positions matching TRBD1. Sequencing was done on a sample of blood. CDR3 bases: TGTGCCAGCAGTGAACTACAGGGGACCTACGAGCAGTACTTC. This sequence encodes CASSELQGTYEQYF.